These 17 T cell receptor beta chains were all obtained from the same sample, sequenced in a study of Ad26.COV2.S vaccination and SARS-CoV-2 variants. Libraries were prepared by immunoSEQ multiplex PCR; TCRdb keeps only in-frame clonotypes and omits some of them. The data hold fewer than 150,000 clones, with 75% to 90% observed a single time. The sequencing used peripheral blood, collected after recovery from COVID-19. The receptor source for this set is a human donor who had recovered from COVID-19.

This chain joins TRBV4-3 and TRBJ1-2; no definite D call. Germline CDR1 LGHNA, CDR2 YSLEER. This CDR3 is built from 15 residues. Trimming stripped 1 base from V and 2 bases from J, with 11 bases between. This CDR3 reads CASSQGRAANYGYTF. CDR3 sequence (DNA): TGCGCCAGCAGCCAAGGGAGGGCAGCGAACTATGGCTACACCTTC.

The chain combines TRBV5-1 with TRBJ2-3; no firm D call. Germline V gene data show CDR1 as SGHRS and CDR2 as YFSETQ. This CDR3 region has 12 residues. The V end was cut by 4 bases, the J end by 6 bases, with 9 bases between. CDR3 sequence (DNA): TGCGCCAGCAGCCTTAACGTGGATACGCAGTATTTT. It specifies CASSLNVDTQYF.

The V call is TRBV30, the J call TRBJ2-5; TRBD2 agrees at 10 bases. The CDR3 runs to 15 residues. V was pared by 0 bases and J by 5 bases, with 6 bases of the junction left unmatched. Germline lookup yields CDR1 GTSNPN and CDR2 SVGIG (reference sequence). The CDR3 DNA sequence: TGTGCCTGGAGTGTACCTAGCGGGGGCGGGGAGACCCAGTACTTC. Residues: CAWSVPSGGGETQYF.

This clone occurred once. The genes are TRBV7-9 and TRBJ2-7, with TRBD2 as a possible D gene (6 bases). The CDR3 is 15 amino acids. Trimming removed 6 bases from V and 0 bases from J, with 15 bases in between. Germline V lookup: CDR1 SEHNR, CDR2 FQNEAQ (reference sequence). The chain's CDR3 is CASSSSAGSSYEQYF. The CDR3 DNA reads TGTGCCAGCAGTTCGTCGGCGGGGAGCTCCTACGAGCAGTACTTC.

The CDR3 reads CASSLIGAGGQPQHF. The DNA of the CDR3 is TGTGCCAGCAGTTTAATTGGGGCAGGGGGGCAGCCCCAGCATTTT. The chain employs TRBV28 and TRBJ1-5; 7 bases fit TRBD1. Germline-derived CDR1 and CDR2 are MDHEN and SYDVKM. Losses at the gene ends were 2 bases for V and 7 bases for J; bases not matched to a gene: 8. The CDR3 sequence is 15 residues long. The entire variable domain, with the rest obtained from reference TRBV28 and TRBJ1-5, is as follows: DVKVTQSSRYLVKRTGEKVFLECVQDMDHENMFWYRQDPGLGLRLIYFSYDVKMKEKGDIPEGYSVSREKKERFSLILESASTNQTSMYLCASSLIGAGGQPQHFGDGTRLSIL.

This clone has a handful of counts. The rearrangement joins TRBV5-8 to TRBJ2-6; 7 bases line up with TRBD1. The CDR3 loop spans 15 amino acids. CDR1 and CDR2 from the germline V gene are SGHTS and YDEGEE. Trimming removed 4 bases from V and 4 bases from J; junction bases left unmatched: 5. The CDR3 nucleotides are TGTGCCAGCAGCCGGGGACAGCCCGGGGCCAACGTCCTGACTTTC. It translates to CASSRGQPGANVLTF.

The chain uses TRBV5-4 and TRBJ1-2, with D possibly matching TRBD1 (6 bases). Per germline, CDR1 SGHNT and CDR2 YYREEE (reference sequence). V was shortened by 4 bases and J by 3 bases, with 13 bases between the two germline ends. The CDR3 totals 14 residues. CDR3 region: CASSPRGHHYGYTF. CDR3 bases: TGTGCCAGCAGCCCCAGGGGTCACCACTATGGCTACACCTTC.

V usage is TRBV25-1 and J usage is TRBJ1-1, with D perhaps matching TRBD1 (6 bases). CDR1 MGHDK and CDR2 SYGVNS come from the germline V gene. Trimming removed 8 bases at V and 6 bases at J, with 13 bases between. The CDR3 runs 12 residues. CDR3 nucleotides: TGTGCCAGCGGCCAGGGGCCCGCTGAAGCTTTCTTT. This codes for CASGQGPAEAFF.

This clone was seen only a few times. The chain uses TRBV5-1 and TRBJ1-6; D remains unclear. V gave up 0 bases and J gave up 2 bases, with 12 bases separating them. The germline CDR1 and CDR2 sequences are SGHRS and YFSETQ. The CDR3 sequence is 17 residues long. The CDR3 DNA sequence: TGCGCCAGCAGCTTGGCCCGGGTTGGCACCTATAATTCACCCCTCCACTTT. Its translation is CASSLARVGTYNSPLHF.

V gene TRBV15 combines with J gene TRBJ1-5; D is perhaps TRBD1 (5 bases). CDR1 LNHNV and CDR2 YYDKDF come from the germline V gene (reference sequence). This CDR3 is built from 16 residues. V lost 1 base and J 6 bases, leaving 16 bases between the germline ends. CDR3 in amino acids: CATSRANQGAFQPQHF. CDR3 DNA: TGTGCCACCAGCAGAGCAAACCAGGGCGCATTTCAGCCCCAGCATTTT.

This clone has just one count. The V and J genes are TRBV5-3 and TRBJ1-2; 7 nucleotides match TRBD1. TRBV5-3 is an ORF, with its function uncertain. J gave up 8 bases and V 4 bases, and 5 bases lay outside the gene matches. CDR3 length: 12 amino acids. This CDR3 reads CARSIGTDGYTF. CDR3 DNA sequence: TGTGCCAGAAGCATCGGGACAGACGGCTACACCTTC.

This rearrangement joins TRBV7-8 to TRBJ2-6; the D is unclear. From germline, CDR1 is SGHVS and CDR2 FQNEAQ. Trimming removed 6 bases at V and 1 base at J, with 19 bases between. The length of the CDR3 is 18 residues. The CDR3 DNA sequence: TGTGCCAGCAGATCGACCGGGCTTGATCTATCTGGGGCCAACGTCCTGACTTTC. As protein: CASRSTGLDLSGANVLTF.

The chain joins TRBV3-1 (or the pseudogene TRBV3-2) to TRBJ2-7; possible D gene TRBD1, 5 bases. CDR3 length equals 15 residues. The germline V gene encodes CDR1 LGHDT and CDR2 YNNKEL (reference sequence). Trimming cost V 4 bases and J 4 bases, with 17 bases left between them. The CDR3, as DNA: TGTGCCAGCAGCCTACGTCGGACGCAGGGTTACGAGCAGTACTTC. Its protein product is CASSLRRTQGYEQYF.

This sequence joins TRBV6-6 and TRBJ1-2; D gene ambiguous. CDR3 length equals 14 residues. The germline V gene has CDR1 MNHNY and CDR2 SVGAGI (reference sequence). Trimming pared 6 bases from V and 5 bases from J, leaving 16 bases between. CDR3: CASRETVVKYGYTF. CDR3 bases: TGTGCCAGCAGAGAGACGGTGGTTAAATATGGCTACACCTTC.

The rearrangement uses TRBV30 and TRBJ1-2, with D hard to call. CDR1 is GTSNPN, CDR2 SVGIG, per germline (reference sequence). The V end lost 5 bases, the J end lost 6 bases, and 13 bases lay between the germline ends. This CDR3 is built from 12 residues. DNA for the CDR3: TGTGCCTGGGCTATCAGAAGGGATGGCTACACCTTC. Its translation is CAWAIRRDGYTF.

The sample holds a few counts of this clone. J is TRBJ2-1 and V is TRBV7-2, with no clear D. Germline lookup yields CDR1 SGHTA and CDR2 FQGNSA. The CDR3 is 14 residues long. Trimming shortened V by 5 bases and J by 0 bases, and 8 bases separated the two germline ends. The chain's CDR3 is CASSVESSYNEQFF. As DNA, the CDR3 is TGTGCCAGCAGCGTTGAAAGCTCCTACAATGAGCAGTTCTTC.

The genes are TRBV6-1 and TRBJ2-1; D is unclear. V was shortened by 6 bases and J by 4 bases, with 4 bases between the two germline ends. This CDR3 is built from 11 residues. CDR1 MNHNS and CDR2 SASEGT come from the germline V gene. CDR3 DNA: TGTGCCAGCAGGGGGTACAATGAGCAGTTCTTC. It yields the protein CASRGYNEQFF.